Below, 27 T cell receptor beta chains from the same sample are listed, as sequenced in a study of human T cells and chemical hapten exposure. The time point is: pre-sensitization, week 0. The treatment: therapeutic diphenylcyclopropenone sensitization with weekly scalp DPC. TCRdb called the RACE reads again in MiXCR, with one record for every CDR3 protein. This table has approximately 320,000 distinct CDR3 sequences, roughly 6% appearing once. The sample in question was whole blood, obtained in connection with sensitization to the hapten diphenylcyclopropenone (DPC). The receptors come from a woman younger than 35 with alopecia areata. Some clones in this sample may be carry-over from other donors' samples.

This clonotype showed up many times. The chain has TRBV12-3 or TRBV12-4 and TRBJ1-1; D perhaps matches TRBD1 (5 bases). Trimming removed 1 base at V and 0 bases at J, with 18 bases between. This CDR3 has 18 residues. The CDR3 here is CASSLVGTETWVNTEAFF. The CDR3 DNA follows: TGTGCCAGCAGTTTAGTCGGGACCGAAACTTGGGTGAACACTGAAGCTTTCTTT.

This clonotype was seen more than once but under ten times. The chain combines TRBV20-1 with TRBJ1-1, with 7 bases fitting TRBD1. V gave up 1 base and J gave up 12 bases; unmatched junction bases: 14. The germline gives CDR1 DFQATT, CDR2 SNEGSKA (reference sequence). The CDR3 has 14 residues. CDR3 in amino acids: CSARVSTGQPSPFF. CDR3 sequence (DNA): TGCAGTGCTAGAGTATCTACGGGACAGCCCTCACCTTTCTTT.

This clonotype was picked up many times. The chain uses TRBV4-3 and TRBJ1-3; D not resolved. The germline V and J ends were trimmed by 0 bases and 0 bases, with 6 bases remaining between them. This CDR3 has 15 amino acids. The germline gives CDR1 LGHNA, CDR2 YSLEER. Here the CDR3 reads CASSQDTGSGNTIYF. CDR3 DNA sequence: TGCGCCAGCAGCCAAGATACGGGCTCTGGAAACACCATATATTTT.

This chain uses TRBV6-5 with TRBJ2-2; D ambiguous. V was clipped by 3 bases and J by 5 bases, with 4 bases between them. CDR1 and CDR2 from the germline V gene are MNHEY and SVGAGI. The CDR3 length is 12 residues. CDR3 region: CASSYETGELFF. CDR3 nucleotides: TGTGCCAGCAGTTATGAAACCGGGGAGCTGTTTTTT.

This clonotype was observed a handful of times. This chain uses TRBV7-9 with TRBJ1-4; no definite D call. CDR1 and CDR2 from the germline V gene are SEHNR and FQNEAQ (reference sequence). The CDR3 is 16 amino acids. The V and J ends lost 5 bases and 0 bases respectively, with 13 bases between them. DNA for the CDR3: TGTGCCAGCAGCCCCGGATGGGTCTCAACTAATGAAAAACTGTTTTTT. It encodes CASSPGWVSTNEKLFF.

CDR3 residues: CAISESLSGGSTDTQYF. For the CDR3, the DNA is TGTGCCATCAGTGAGTCTTTGAGCGGGGGAAGCACAGATACGCAGTATTTT. The rearrangement uses TRBV10-3 and TRBJ2-3; 8 positions match TRBD2. Germline V gene lookup returns CDR1 ENHRY and CDR2 SYGVKD. The CDR3 spans 17 residues. After removal of 0 bases from V and 0 bases from J, the junction contained 5 bases not matched to a gene.

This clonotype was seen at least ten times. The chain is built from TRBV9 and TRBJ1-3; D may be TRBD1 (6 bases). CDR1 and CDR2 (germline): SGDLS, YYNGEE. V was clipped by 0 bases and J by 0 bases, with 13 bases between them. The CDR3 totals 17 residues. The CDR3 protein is CASSVEPGALSGNTIYF. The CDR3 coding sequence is TGTGCCAGCAGCGTAGAACCAGGGGCACTCTCTGGAAACACCATATATTTT. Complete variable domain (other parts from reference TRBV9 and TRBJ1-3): DSGVTQTPKHLITATGQRVTLRCSPRSGDLSVYWYQQSLDQGLQFLIQYYNGEERAKGNILERFSAQQFPDLHSELNLSSLELGDSALYFCASSVEPGALSGNTIYFGEGSWLTVV.

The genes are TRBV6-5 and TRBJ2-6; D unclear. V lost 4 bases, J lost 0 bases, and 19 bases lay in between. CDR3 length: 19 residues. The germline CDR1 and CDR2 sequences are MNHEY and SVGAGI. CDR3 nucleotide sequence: TGTGCCAGCAGTTTCGGGCGAGTATCGAAGTTCTCTGGGGCCAACGTCCTGACTTTC. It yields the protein CASSFGRVSKFSGANVLTF.

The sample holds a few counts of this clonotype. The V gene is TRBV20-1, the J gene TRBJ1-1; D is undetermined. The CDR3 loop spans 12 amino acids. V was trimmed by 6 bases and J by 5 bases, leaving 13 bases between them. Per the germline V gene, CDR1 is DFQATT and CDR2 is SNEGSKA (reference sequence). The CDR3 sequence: CSAPSGRTEAFF. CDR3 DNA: TGCAGTGCCCCCTCGGGCCGGACTGAAGCTTTCTTT.

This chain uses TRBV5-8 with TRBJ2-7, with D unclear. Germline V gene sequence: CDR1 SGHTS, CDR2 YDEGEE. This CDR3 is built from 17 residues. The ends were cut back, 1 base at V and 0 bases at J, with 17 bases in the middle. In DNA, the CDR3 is TGTGCCAGCAGCTTGCAGACGACGAGCTCCGGCTCCTACGAGCAGTACTTC. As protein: CASSLQTTSSGSYEQYF.

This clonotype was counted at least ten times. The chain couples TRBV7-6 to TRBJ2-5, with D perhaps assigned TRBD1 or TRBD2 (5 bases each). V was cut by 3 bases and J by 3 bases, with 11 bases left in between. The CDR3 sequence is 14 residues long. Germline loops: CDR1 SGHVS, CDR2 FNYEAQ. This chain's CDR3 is CASSFTGAEETQYF. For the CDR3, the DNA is TGTGCCAGCAGCTTCACCGGGGCCGAAGAGACCCAGTACTTC.

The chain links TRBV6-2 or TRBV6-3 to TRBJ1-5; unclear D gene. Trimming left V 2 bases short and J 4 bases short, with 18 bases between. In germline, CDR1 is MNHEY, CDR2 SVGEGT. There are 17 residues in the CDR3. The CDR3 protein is CASSYIAGAGNNQPQHF. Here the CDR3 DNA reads TGTGCCAGCAGTTACATAGCCGGAGCGGGGAATAATCAGCCCCAGCATTTT.

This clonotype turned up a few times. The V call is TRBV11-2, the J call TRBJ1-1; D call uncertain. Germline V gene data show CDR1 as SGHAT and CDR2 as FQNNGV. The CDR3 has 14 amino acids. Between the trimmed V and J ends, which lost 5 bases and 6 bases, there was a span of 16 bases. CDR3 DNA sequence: TGTGCCAGCAGCCTTGATGTCTTTCTTCCTGAAGCTTTCTTT. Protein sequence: CASSLDVFLPEAFF.

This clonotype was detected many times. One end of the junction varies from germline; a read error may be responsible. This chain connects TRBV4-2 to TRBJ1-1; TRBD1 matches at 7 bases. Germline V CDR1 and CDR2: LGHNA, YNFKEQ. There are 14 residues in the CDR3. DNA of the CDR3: TGCGCCAGCAGCCAAGTTGACAGGGACACTGAAGCTTTCTTT. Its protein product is CASSQVDRDTEAFF.

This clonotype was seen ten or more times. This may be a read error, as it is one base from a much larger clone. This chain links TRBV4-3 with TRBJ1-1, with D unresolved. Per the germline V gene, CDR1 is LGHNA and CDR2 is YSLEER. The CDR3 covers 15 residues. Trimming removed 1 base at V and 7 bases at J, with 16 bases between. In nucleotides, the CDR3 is TGCGCCAGCAGCCAAGGGGCCGACTTGGGCATTGAAGCTTTCTTT. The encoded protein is CASSQGADLGIEAFF.

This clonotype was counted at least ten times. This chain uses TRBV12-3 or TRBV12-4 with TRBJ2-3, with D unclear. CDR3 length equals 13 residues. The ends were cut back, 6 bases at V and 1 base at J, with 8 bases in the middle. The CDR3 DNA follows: TGTGCCAGCAGCTTGAAGGGCACAGATACGCAGTATTTT. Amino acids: CASSLKGTDTQYF.

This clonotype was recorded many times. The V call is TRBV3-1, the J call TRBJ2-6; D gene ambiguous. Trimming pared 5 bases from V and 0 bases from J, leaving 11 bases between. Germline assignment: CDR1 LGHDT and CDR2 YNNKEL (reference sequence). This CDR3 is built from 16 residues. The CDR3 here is CASSGPTNSGANVLTF. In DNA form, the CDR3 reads TGTGCCAGCAGCGGACCGACGAACTCTGGGGCCAACGTCCTGACTTTC.

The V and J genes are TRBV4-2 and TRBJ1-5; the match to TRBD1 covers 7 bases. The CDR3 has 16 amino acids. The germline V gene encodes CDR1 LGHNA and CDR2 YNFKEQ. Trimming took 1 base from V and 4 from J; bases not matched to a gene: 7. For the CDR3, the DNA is TGTGCCAGCAGCCAAGGTGGACAGGAGTATAATCAGCCCCAGCATTTT. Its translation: CASSQGGQEYNQPQHF.

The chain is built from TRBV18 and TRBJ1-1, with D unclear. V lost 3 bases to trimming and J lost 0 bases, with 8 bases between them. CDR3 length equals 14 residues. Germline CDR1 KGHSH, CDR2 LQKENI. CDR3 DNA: TGTGCCAGCTCACCTTCCTGGCTGAACACTGAAGCTTTCTTT. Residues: CASSPSWLNTEAFF.

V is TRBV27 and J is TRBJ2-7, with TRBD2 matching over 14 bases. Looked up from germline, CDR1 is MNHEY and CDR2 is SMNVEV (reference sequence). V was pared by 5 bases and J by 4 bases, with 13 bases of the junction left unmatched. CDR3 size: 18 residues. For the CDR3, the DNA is TGTGCCAGCAGTATACGTCCGCCGGGACTAGCGGGGGAGTACGAGCAGTACTTC. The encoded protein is CASSIRPPGLAGEYEQYF.

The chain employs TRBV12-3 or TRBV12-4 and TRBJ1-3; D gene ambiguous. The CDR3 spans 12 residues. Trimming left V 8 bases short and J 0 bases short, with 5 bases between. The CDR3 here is CASALSGNTIYF. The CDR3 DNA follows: TGTGCCAGCGCGCTCTCTGGAAACACCATATATTTT.

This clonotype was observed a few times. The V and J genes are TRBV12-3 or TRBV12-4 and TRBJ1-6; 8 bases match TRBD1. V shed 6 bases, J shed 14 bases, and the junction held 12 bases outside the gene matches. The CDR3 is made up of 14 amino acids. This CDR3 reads CASSRGQGVMALHF. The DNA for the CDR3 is TGTGCCAGCAGCCGAGGACAGGGTGTTATGGCCCTCCACTTT.

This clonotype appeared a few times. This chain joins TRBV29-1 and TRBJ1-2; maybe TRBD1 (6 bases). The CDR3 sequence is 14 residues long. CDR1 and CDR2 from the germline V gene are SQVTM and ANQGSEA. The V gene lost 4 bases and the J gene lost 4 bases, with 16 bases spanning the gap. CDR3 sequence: CSVGGPPQAYGYTF. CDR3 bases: TGCAGCGTTGGGGGGCCTCCACAAGCCTATGGCTACACCTTC.

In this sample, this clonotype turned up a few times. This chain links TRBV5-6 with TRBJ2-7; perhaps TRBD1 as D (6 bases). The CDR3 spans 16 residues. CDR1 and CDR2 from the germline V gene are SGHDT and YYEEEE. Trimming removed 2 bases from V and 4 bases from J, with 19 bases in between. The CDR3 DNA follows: TGTGCCAGCAGCTTTTTACCGGGACAAGGGGAATACGAGCAGTACTTC. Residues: CASSFLPGQGEYEQYF.

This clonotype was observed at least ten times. DNA of the CDR3: TGTGCCAGCAGTTACGTCAGACTAACAGATACGCAGTATTTT. This gives the protein CASSYVRLTDTQYF. V usage is TRBV6-2 or TRBV6-3 and J usage is TRBJ2-3, with a tentative D call TRBD2 (5 bases). This CDR3 comprises 14 residues. The V gene's germline CDR1 is MNHEY and CDR2 SVGEGT. Trimming removed 2 bases from V and 3 bases from J, with 9 bases in between.

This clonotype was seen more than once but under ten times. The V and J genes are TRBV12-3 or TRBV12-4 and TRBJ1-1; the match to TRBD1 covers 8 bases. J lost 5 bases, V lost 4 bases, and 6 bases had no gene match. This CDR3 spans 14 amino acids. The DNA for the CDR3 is TGTGCCAGCAGTTCGTCACAGGGGGGGACTGAAGCTTTCTTT. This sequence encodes CASSSSQGGTEAFF.

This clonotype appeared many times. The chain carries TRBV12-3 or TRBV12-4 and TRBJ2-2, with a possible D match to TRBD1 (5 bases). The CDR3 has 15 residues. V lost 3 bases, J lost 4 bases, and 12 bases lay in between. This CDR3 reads CASSFTRAATGELFF. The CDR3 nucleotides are TGTGCCAGCAGTTTTACCAGGGCCGCCACCGGGGAGCTGTTTTTT.